The subject of this entry is one T cell receptor (beta chain). Its antigen is not known. The conserved closing phenylalanine or tryptophan is absent in this CDR3, likely reflecting a read error. No DNA is shown, since the ends of the CDR3 on it are uncertain; the CDR3 is the one TCRdb lists. This sample was included in a study of beta chain features in type 1 diabetes. General study points: Researchers report that Type 1 diabetes patients had moderately but significantly shorter TCRB CDR3s across all four CD4+ subsets.

Investigators reverse transcribed all isolated RNA, so they sequenced expressed TCRB transcripts. This table comes from immunoSEQ multiplex PCR, and its TCRdb copy is limited to in-frame clones, with some not included. The sample records approximately 170,000 clones, 7% to 9% being singletons. Germline V lookup: CDR1 KGHSY, CDR2 FQNENV. From its first to its last residue, the CDR3 has 9 amino acids. Sequenced: central memory CD4+ T cells from blood. V is TRBV16 and J is TRBJ2-7; the table gives TRBD1 as D, unverified against the DNA. This sequence was found in a man between 18 and 35 years old with type 1 diabetes. The CDR3 protein is CASSRRQSN.